The T cell receptor beta chain under discussion was sequenced for a study of PD-1 blockade in classical Hodgkin lymphoma. The CDR3 sequence is 15 residues long. The J segment lost 1 base and the V segment lost 5 bases, leaving 4 bases of the junction unmatched. Looked up from germline, CDR1 is SGHKS and CDR2 is YYEKEE (reference sequence). Autologous stem cell transplantation was followed by relapse in every patient, and brentuximab vedotin exposure varied. Sequencing was performed with immunoSEQ multiplex PCR; in TCRdb, only in-frame clones are kept and a portion is missing. Of tens of thousands of clones listed, 75% to 90% are singletons.

The source material was peripheral blood mononuclear cells (PBMCs), sampled at baseline. V gene TRBV5-5 combines with J gene TRBJ2-2; TRBD1 agrees at 8 bases. The receptor was derived from a human donor with classical Hodgkin lymphoma. CDR3 nucleotide sequence: TGTGCCAGCAGTCGACAGGGGAGGAACACCGGGGAGCTGTTTTTT. Translated, it gives CASSRQGRNTGELFF. Variable domain in full (rest from reference TRBV5-5 and TRBJ2-2): DAGVTQSPTHLIKTRGQQVTLRCSPISGHKSVSWYQQVLGQGPQFIFQYYEKEERGRGNFPDRFSARQFPNYSSELNVNALLLGDSALYLCASSRQGRNTGELFFGEGSRLTVL.